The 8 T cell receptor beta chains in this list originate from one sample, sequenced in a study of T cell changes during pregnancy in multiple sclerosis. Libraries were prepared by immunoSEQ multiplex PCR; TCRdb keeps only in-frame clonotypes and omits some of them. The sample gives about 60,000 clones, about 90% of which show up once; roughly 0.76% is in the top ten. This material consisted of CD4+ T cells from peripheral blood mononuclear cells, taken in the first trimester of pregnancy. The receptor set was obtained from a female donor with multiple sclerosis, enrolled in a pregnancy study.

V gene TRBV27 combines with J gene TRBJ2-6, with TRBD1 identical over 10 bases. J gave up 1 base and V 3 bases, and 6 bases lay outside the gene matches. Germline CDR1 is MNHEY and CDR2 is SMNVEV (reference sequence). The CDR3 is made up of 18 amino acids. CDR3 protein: CASSFWDRGISGANVLTF. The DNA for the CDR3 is TGTGCCAGCAGTTTTTGGGACAGGGGAATTTCTGGGGCCAACGTCCTGACTTTC.

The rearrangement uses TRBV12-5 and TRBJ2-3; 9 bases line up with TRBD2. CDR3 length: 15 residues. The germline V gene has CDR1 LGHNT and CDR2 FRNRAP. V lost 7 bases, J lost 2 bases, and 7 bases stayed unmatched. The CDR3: CASAPAGGLTDTQYF. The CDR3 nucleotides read TGTGCTAGTGCCCCAGCGGGGGGCCTCACAGATACGCAGTATTTT.

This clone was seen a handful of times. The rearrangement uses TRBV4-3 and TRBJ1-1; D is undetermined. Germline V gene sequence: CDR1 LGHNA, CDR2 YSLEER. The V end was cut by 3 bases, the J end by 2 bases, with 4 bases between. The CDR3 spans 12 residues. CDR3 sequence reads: CASSHRNTEAFF. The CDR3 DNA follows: TGCGCCAGCAGCCACAGAAACACTGAAGCTTTCTTT.

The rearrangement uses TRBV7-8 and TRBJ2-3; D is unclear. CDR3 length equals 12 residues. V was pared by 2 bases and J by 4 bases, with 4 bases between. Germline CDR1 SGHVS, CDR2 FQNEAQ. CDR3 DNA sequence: TGTGCCAGCAGCTTACGGGCAGATACGCAGTATTTT. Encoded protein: CASSLRADTQYF.

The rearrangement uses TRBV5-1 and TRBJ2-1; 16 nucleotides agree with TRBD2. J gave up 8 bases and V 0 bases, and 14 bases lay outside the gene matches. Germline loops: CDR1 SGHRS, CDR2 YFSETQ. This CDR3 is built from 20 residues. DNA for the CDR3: TGCGCCAGCAGCTTGGCCCCCGGGACTAGCGGGGGGGGCCACTTGGATGAGCAGTTCTTC. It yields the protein CASSLAPGTSGGGHLDEQFF.

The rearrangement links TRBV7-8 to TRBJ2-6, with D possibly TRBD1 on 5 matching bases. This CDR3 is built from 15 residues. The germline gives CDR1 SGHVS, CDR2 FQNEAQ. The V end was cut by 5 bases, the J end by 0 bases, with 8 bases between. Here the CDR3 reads CASSGASSGANVLTF. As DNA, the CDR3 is TGTGCCAGCAGCGGGGCCAGCTCTGGGGCCAACGTCCTGACTTTC.

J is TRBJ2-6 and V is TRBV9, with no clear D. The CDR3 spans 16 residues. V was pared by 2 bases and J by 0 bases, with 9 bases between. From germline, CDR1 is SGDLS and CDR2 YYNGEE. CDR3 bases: TGTGCCAGCAGCGTGGCCCCAACCTCTGGGGCCAACGTCCTGACTTTC. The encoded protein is CASSVAPTSGANVLTF.

CDR3 amino acids: CSFLGRERGINNEQFF. Here the CDR3 DNA reads TGCAGCTTTTTGGGGCGGGAACGCGGAATAAACAATGAGCAGTTCTTC. The rearrangement joins TRBV29-1 to TRBJ2-1; D perhaps matches TRBD2 (6 bases). CDR1 is SQVTM and CDR2 is ANQGSEA in the germline V gene. V was pared by 8 bases and J by 5 bases, with 25 bases between. CDR3 length: 16 residues.